This record looks at one T cell receptor (beta chain) sequence and its context. This sample was taken from a study of T cells in Graves' hyperthyroidism and ophthalmopathy. Researchers took RNA transcripts and amplified the TCR beta CDR3 regions from them. Researchers ran a first-round RT-PCR on the TCR CDR3 using the HTBI primer set. TCRdb re-called the multiplex PCR reads with MiXCR, one entry per CDR3 protein. The sample includes roughly 740,000 distinct CDR3 sequences, roughly 15% of them seen just once. CDR1 DFQATT and CDR2 SNEGSKA come from the germline V gene (reference sequence). The CDR3 consists of 16 residues. V lost 3 bases to trimming and J lost 5 bases; unmatched junction nucleotides: 14. Graves' hyperthyroidism qualified as stable when ophthalmopathy did not progress within 18 months. Those with hyperthyroidism were 18 to 65 years old, newly diagnosed, and ill for under 2 months. A patient was excluded if there was uncontrolled infection, other autoimmune disease, pregnancy or lactation.

The chain employs TRBV20-1 and TRBJ2-3; 7 bases agree with TRBD2. The sequence derives from a young man with Graves' hyperthyroidism. The sample was blood. DNA for the CDR3: TGCAGTGCTAGTATCGGGGCTAGACTAGCACGAGATACGCAGTATTTT. Translation gives CSASIGARLARDTQYF.